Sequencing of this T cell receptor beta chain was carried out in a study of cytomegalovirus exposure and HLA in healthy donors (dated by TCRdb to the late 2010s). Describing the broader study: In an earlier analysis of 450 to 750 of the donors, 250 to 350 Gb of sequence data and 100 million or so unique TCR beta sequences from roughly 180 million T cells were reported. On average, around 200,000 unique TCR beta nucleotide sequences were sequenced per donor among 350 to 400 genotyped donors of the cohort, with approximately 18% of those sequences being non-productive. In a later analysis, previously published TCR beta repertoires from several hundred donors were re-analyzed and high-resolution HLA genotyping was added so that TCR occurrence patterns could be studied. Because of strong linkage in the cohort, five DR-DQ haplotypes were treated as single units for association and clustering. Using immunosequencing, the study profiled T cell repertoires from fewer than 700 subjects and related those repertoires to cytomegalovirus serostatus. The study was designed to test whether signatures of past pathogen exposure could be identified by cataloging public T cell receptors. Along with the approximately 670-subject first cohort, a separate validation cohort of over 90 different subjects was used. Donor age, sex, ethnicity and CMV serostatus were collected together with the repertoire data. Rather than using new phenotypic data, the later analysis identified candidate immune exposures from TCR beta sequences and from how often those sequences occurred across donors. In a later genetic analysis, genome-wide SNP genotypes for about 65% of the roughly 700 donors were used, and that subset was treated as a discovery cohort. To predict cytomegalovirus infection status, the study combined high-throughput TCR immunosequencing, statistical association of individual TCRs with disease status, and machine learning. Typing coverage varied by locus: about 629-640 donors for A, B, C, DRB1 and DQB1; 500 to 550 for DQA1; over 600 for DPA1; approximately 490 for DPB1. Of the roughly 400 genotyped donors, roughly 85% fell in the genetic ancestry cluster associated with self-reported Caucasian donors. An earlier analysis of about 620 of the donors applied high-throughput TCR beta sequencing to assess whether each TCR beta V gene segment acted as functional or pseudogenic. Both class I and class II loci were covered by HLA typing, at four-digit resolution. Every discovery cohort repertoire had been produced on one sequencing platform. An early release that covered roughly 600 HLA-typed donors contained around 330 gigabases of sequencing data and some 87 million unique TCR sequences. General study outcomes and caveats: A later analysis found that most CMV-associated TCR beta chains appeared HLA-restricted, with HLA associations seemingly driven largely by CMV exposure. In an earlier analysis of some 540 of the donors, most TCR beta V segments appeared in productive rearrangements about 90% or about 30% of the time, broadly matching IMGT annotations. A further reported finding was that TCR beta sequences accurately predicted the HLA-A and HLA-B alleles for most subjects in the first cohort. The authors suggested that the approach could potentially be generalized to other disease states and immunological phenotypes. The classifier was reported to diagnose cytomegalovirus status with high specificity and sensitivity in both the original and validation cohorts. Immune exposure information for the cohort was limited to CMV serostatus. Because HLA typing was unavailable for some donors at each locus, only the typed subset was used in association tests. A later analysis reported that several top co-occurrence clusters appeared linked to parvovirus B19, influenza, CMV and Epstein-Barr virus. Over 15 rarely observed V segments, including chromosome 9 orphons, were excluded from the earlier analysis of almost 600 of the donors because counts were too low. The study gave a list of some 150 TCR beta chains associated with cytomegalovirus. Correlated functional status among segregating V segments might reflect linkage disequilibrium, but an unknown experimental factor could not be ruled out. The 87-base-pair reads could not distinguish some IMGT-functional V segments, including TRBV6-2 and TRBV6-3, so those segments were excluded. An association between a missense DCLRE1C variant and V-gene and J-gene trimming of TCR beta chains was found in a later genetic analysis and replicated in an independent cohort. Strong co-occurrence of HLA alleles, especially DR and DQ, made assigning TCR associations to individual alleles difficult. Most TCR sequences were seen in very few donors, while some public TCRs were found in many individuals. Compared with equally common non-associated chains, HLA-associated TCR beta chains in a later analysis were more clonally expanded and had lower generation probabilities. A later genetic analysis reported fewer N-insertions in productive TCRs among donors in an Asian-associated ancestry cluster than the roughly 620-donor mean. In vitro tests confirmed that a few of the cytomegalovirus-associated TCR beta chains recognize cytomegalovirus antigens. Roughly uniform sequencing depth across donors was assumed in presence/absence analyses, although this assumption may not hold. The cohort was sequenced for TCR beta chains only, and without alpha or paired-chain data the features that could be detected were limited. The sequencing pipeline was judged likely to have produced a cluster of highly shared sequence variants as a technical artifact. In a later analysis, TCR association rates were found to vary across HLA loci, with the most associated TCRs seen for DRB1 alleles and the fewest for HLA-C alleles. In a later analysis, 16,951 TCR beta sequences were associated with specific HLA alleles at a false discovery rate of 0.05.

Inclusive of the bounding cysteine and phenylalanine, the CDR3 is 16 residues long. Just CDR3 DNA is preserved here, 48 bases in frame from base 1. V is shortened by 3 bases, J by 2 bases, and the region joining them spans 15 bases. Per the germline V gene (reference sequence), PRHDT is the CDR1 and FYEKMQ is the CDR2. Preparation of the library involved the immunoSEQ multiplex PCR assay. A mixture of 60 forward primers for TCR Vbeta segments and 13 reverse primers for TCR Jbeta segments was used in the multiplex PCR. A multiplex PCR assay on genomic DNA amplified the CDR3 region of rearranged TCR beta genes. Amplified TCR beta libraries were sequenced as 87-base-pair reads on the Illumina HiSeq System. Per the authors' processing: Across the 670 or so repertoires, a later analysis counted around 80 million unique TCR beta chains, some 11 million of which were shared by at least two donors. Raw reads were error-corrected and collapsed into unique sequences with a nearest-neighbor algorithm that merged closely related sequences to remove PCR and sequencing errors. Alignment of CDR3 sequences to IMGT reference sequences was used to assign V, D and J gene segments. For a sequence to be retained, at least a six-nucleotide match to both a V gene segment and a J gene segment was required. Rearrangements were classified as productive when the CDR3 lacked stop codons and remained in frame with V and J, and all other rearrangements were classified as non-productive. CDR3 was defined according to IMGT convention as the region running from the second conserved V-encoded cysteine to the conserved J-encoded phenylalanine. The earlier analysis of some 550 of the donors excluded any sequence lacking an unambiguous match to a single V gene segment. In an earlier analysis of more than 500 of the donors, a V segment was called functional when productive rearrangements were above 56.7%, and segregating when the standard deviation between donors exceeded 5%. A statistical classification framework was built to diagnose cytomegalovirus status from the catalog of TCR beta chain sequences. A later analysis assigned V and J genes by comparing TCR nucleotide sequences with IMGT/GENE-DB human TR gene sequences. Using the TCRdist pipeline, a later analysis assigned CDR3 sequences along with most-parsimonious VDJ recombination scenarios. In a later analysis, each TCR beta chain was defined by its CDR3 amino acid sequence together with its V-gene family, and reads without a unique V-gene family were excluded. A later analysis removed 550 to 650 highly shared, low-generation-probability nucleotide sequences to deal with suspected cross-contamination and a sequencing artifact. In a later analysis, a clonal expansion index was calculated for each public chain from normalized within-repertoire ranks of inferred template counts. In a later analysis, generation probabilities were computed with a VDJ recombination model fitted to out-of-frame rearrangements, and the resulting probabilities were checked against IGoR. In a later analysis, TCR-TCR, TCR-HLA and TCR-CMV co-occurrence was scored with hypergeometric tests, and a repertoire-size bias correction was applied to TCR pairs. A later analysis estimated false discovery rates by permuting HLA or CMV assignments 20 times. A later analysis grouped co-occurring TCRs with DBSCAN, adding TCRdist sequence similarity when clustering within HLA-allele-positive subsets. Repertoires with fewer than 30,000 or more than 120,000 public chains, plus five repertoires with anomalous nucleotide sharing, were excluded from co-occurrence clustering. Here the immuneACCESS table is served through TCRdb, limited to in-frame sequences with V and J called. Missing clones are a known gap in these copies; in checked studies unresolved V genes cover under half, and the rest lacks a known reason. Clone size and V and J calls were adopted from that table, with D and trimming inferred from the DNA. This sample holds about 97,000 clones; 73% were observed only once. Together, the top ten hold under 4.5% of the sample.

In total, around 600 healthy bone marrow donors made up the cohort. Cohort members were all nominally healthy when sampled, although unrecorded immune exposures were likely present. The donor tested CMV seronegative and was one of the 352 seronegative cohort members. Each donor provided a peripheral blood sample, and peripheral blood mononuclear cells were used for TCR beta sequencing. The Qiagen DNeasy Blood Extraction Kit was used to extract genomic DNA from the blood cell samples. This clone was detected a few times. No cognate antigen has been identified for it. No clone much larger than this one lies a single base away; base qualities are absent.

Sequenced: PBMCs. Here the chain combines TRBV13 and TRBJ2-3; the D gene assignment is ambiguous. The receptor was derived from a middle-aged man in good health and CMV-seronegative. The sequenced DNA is TGTGCCAGCAGCTTTAGTTGGGCAGGCCTCACAGATACGCAGTATTTT. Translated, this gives CASSFSWAGLTDTQYF.